This T cell receptor (beta chain) emerged from a study of shared clonotypes between healthy human individuals. Study at large: The plates for each donor numbered three CD4 naive, three CD4 memory, two CD8 naive and one CD8 memory. Overall study results and limits: What naive subsets generally showed was a larger estimated richness than memory subsets showed.

Clones were read by immunoSEQ multiplex PCR, and TCRdb kept only the in-frame ones, dropping some. The sample consists of about 2.4 million clones, over 85% of them appearing once. In the case of this clone: The antigen is not known.

The CDR3 runs 15 residues. Germline V lookup: CDR1 MDHEN, CDR2 SYDVKM. V was clipped by 7 bases and J by 6 bases, with 20 bases between them. This clonotype was sampled from a man aged 18-30 years in good health. Some clones in this sample may be carry-over from other donors' samples. Sequencing was carried out using naive CD4+ T cells from PBMCs. Subset noted: CD45RA+ positively selected. The chain uses TRBV28 and TRBJ2-3; the D gene could be TRBD1 or TRBD2 (5 bases each). The CDR3 sequence: CASTFRGAEGDTQYF. DNA for the CDR3: TGTGCCAGCACCTTTAGGGGAGCTGAAGGGGATACGCAGTATTTT.